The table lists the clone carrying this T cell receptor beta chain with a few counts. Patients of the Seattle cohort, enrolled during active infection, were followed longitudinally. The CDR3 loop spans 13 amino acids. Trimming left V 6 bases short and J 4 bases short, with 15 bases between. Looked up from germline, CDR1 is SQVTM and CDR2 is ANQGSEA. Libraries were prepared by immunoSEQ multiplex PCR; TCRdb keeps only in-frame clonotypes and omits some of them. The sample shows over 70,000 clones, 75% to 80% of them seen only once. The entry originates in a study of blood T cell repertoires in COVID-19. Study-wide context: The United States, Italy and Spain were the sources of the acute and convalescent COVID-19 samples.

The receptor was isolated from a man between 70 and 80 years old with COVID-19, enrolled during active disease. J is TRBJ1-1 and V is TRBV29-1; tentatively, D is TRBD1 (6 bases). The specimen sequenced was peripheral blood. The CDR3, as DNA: TGCAGCGTCCTGGAGGGGGGGTCCACTGAAGCTTTCTTT. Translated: CSVLEGGSTEAFF.